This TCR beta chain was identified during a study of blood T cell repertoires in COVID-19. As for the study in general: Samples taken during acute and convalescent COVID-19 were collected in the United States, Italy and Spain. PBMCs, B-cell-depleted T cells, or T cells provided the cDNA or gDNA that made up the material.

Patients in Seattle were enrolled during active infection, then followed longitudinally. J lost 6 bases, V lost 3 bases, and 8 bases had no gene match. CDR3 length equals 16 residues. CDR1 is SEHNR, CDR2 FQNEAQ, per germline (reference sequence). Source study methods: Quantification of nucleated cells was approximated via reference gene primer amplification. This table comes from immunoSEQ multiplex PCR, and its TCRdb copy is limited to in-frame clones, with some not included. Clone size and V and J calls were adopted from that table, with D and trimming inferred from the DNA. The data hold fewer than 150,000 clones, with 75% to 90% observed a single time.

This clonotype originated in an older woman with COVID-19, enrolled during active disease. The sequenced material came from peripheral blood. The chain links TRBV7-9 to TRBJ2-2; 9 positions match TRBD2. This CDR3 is CASSFGTSNGPGELFF. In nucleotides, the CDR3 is TGTGCCAGCAGCTTCGGGACTAGCAATGGGCCCGGGGAGCTGTTTTTT.